This T cell receptor beta chain was sequenced during a study of blood T cell repertoires in COVID-19. In the study overall: Nucleic acid was either cDNA or gDNA, and it came from T cells, B-cell-depleted T cells, or PBMCs.

Trimming took 1 base from V and 2 from J; bases not matched to a gene: 3. The CDR3 spans 16 residues. Per germline, CDR1 SGHAT and CDR2 FQNNGV. As handled by the study authors: Quantification of nucleated cells was approximated via reference gene primer amplification. Assay: immunoSEQ multiplex PCR; the TCRdb copy retains only in-frame clones and omits some. For V, J and clone size, that table is used; D and trimming come from the DNA. Altogether over 95,000 clones are present, more than 80% being singletons, with the ten largest covering 5% to 6.5%. Sequencing input: peripheral blood. The clonotype originates from a woman aged 55-69 years with COVID-19, enrolled during active disease. The genes are TRBV11-2 and TRBJ2-3; 10 bases align to TRBD2. CDR3 in amino acids: CASSLGTSGFTDTQYF. For the CDR3, the DNA is TGTGCCAGCAGCTTAGGGACTAGCGGCTTCACAGATACGCAGTATTTT.